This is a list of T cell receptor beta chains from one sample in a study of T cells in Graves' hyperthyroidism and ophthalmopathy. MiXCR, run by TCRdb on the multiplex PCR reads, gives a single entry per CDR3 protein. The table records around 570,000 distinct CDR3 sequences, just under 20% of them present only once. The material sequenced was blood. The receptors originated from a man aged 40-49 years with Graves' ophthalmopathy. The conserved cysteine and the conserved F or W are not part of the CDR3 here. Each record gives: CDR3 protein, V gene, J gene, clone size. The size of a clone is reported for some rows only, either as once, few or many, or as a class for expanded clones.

AIGETSGGYEQY,TRBV10-3,TRBJ2-7,few
AFRTGSQETQY,TRBV30,TRBJ2-5,many
ASSEEVRGNGYT,TRBV2,TRBJ1-2,NA
ASSNPGLAGQETQY,TRBV5-1,TRBJ2-5,NA
ATRTGDSSYNEQF,TRBV10-3,TRBJ2-1,NA
ASSGYAPGAF,TRBV6-1,TRBJ1-1,NA
ASSLASGTSGGPTSTDTQY,TRBV7-8,TRBJ2-3,NA
ASSLGSGVSEQY,TRBV11-2,TRBJ2-7,many
ASSPIGQTGELF,TRBV28,TRBJ2-2,few
ASSPGGTEF,TRBV7-9,TRBJ2-1,few
ASSSSGTDLTDTQY,TRBV5-1,TRBJ2-3,few
ASSFGGSGNTIY,TRBV5-1,TRBJ1-3,NA
ASSLYGETQY,TRBV7-2,TRBJ2-5,many
ASSVTGFGYT,TRBV9,TRBJ1-2,few
ASSFTSGRGHEQF,TRBV11-2,TRBJ2-1,many
ASSIALPYEQY,TRBV19,TRBJ2-7,NA
ASSLPAGGLGLETQY,TRBV7-8,TRBJ2-5,few
ASSETGARTEAF,TRBV6-1,TRBJ1-1,many